The 17 T cell receptor beta chains in this list originate from one sample, sequenced in a study of Ad26.COV2.S vaccination and SARS-CoV-2 variants. The method was immunoSEQ multiplex PCR; TCRdb's version includes in-frame clones alone and lacks a portion of them. The data show about 680,000 clones, more than 80% seen once. The treatment is: over 15 received Ad26.COV2.S at low or high dose, single or two shots; about 5 received placebo; per-sample allocation not given. The study sampled participants on day 63 after the first vaccine or placebo injection. The starting material was peripheral blood, obtained in a trial of Ad26.COV2.S vaccine versus placebo. Receptors originate from a person aged 18-65 years who received the Ad26.COV2.S COVID-19 vaccine or a placebo.

The V and J genes are TRBV24-1 and TRBJ2-3; TRBD1 matches 7 bases. Per germline, CDR1 KGHDR and CDR2 SFDVKD. V lost 4 bases to trimming and J lost 4 bases; unmatched junction nucleotides: 4. This CDR3 is built from 14 residues. CDR3 sequence: CATSDTQGADTQYF. As DNA, the CDR3 is TGTGCCACCAGTGACACCCAGGGGGCAGATACGCAGTATTTT.

The CDR3 protein is CASSSGNFDYGYTF. The CDR3 DNA reads TGTGCCAGCAGCTCCGGGAACTTTGACTATGGCTACACCTTC. The chain employs TRBV7-8 and TRBJ1-2; D is ambiguous. Trimming took 4 bases from V and 3 from J, leaving 12 bases between them. CDR1 SGHVS and CDR2 FQNEAQ come from the germline V gene. The CDR3 loop spans 14 amino acids. Supplemented by reference TRBV7-8 and TRBJ1-2, the full variable domain reads GAGVSQSPRYKVAKRGQDVALRCDPISGHVSLFWYQQALGQGPEFLTYFQNEAQLDKSGLPSDRFFAERPEGSVSTLKIQRTQQEDSAVYLCASSSGNFDYGYTFGSGTRLTVV.

This rearrangement joins TRBV6-5 to TRBJ1-6; no firm D call. V lost 7 bases to trimming and J lost 0 bases, with 4 bases between them. The CDR3 runs 13 residues. CDR1 MNHEY and CDR2 SVGAGI come from the germline V gene. The DNA of the CDR3 is TGTGCCAGCACAAGCTCCTATAATTCACCCCTCCACTTT. It encodes CASTSSYNSPLHF.

This clone occurred a few times. The chain couples TRBV6-2 or TRBV6-3 to TRBJ1-2; D may be TRBD1 (5 bases). Deletions cut 2 bases from V and 4 bases from J, with 5 bases between. Per the germline V gene, CDR1 is MNHEY and CDR2 is SVGEGT. CDR3 length: 12 residues. The CDR3 reads CASSYDSYGYTF. The CDR3 DNA follows: TGTGCCAGCAGTTACGACAGCTATGGCTACACCTTC.

J is TRBJ1-6 and V is TRBV13; no reliable D call. Germline-derived CDR1 and CDR2 are PRHDT and FYEKMQ (reference sequence). The V end lost 0 bases, the J end lost 9 bases, and 12 bases lay between the germline ends. CDR3 length equals 15 residues. The CDR3 DNA reads TGTGCCAGCAGCTTAGGCGGGGTAGTACGTTCACCCCTCCACTTT. Its translation: CASSLGGVVRSPLHF.

The V call is TRBV6-5, the J call TRBJ2-7; D possibly corresponds to TRBD1 (6 bases). This CDR3 is built from 14 residues. Looked up from germline, CDR1 is MNHEY and CDR2 is SVGAGI. Trimming removed 6 bases from V and 4 bases from J, with 16 bases in between. The CDR3 region is CASRQRTVKYEQYF. In DNA form, the CDR3 reads TGTGCCAGCAGACAAAGGACAGTGAAGTACGAGCAGTACTTC.

This rearrangement joins TRBV5-6 to TRBJ1-1, with a weak D call TRBD1 (5 bases). CDR3 length: 12 amino acids. The ends were cut back, 5 bases at V and 3 bases at J, with 8 bases in the middle. Germline V gene sequence: CDR1 SGHDT, CDR2 YYEEEE. The CDR3 here is CASRRGDTEAFF. CDR3 nucleotides: TGTGCCAGCAGGAGGGGAGACACTGAAGCTTTCTTT.

The rearrangement joins TRBV6-1 to TRBJ2-7, with 8 bases matching TRBD2. Losses at the gene ends were 2 bases for V and 3 bases for J; bases not matched to a gene: 6. The CDR3 is 15 amino acids. CDR1 MNHNS and CDR2 SASEGT come from the germline V gene. The CDR3 protein is CASSEWGLDGYEQYF. DNA of the CDR3: TGTGCCAGCAGTGAATGGGGACTAGACGGCTACGAGCAGTACTTC.

The chain combines TRBV15 with TRBJ2-3; a weak D match, TRBD1 (5 bases). The CDR3 contains 16 residues. Germline V gene data show CDR1 as LNHNV and CDR2 as YYDKDF (reference sequence). Trimming took 1 base from V and 1 from J, leaving 12 bases between them. The CDR3 is CATSRGAGLGTDTQYF. The CDR3 DNA reads TGTGCCACCAGCAGAGGCGCAGGGCTTGGCACAGATACGCAGTATTTT.

The chain employs TRBV10-3 and TRBJ2-1; the D is unclear. The ends were cut back, 1 base at V and 4 bases at J, with 8 bases in the middle. Germline assignment: CDR1 ENHRY and CDR2 SYGVKD. The CDR3 has 14 residues. The CDR3 protein is CAISEYELYNEQFF. In DNA, the CDR3 is TGTGCCATCAGTGAGTATGAACTATACAATGAGCAGTTCTTC.

CDR3 coding DNA: TGTGCCACCAGTTCCCGACCTAGCGCATACAATGAGCAGTTCTTC. It yields the protein CATSSRPSAYNEQFF. The V gene is TRBV24-1, the J gene TRBJ2-1; a weak D match, TRBD2 (6 bases). CDR1 is KGHDR and CDR2 is SFDVKD in the germline V gene. The CDR3 covers 15 residues. V lost 6 bases and J lost 4, with 15 bases in between.

This rearrangement joins TRBV11-3 to TRBJ2-1, with TRBD2 as a possible D gene (5 bases). The germline CDR1 and CDR2 sequences are SGHNT and YENEEA. The CDR3 sequence is 14 residues long. V was trimmed by 3 bases and J by 9 bases, leaving 15 bases between them. CDR3 protein: CASSLLELGSEQFF. The DNA of the CDR3 is TGTGCCAGCAGCTTGTTGGAACTTGGGAGTGAGCAGTTCTTC.

This rearrangement joins TRBV3-1 (or the pseudogene TRBV3-2) to TRBJ1-2, with D possibly matching TRBD1 (5 bases). The CDR3 runs to 12 residues. CDR1 is LGHDT, CDR2 YNNKEL, per germline (reference sequence). V lost 1 base, J lost 8 bases, and 8 bases lay in between. The CDR3, as DNA: TGTGCCAGCAGCCAAGCAGAGGGGGGCTACACCTTC. This translates into CASSQAEGGYTF.

This chain connects TRBV7-6 to TRBJ1-4; possible D gene TRBD1, 6 bases. V was shortened by 6 bases and J by 12 bases, with 14 bases between the two germline ends. CDR1 SGHVS and CDR2 FNYEAQ come from the germline V gene. This CDR3 is 12 amino acids long. CDR3 in DNA: TGTGCCAGCAGAACAGGGAAGGGTGAACTGTTTTTT. This sequence encodes CASRTGKGELFF.

J is TRBJ2-1 and V is TRBV7-8; 8 nucleotides line up with TRBD1. Unmatched junction bases numbered 7, after V lost 6 bases and J lost 0 bases. Germline-derived CDR1 and CDR2 are SGHVS and FQNEAQ. This CDR3 comprises 16 residues. DNA for the CDR3: TGTGCCAGCAGTTTAACAGGGGGAAGCTCCTACAATGAGCAGTTCTTC. Translating it yields CASSLTGGSSYNEQFF.

Only one count was recorded for this clone. V and J are TRBV18 and TRBJ2-3; the D is unclear. The CDR3 covers 13 residues. V was trimmed by 2 bases and J by 5 bases, leaving 8 bases between them. In germline, CDR1 is KGHSH, CDR2 LQKENI. CDR3 residues: CASSPSAVDTQYF. The CDR3 nucleotides read TGTGCCAGCTCACCATCTGCCGTAGATACGCAGTATTTT.

The CDR3 coding sequence is TGTGCCAGTAGGTTGGCGCCTGCTAACTATGGCTACACCTTC. This translates into CASRLAPANYGYTF. This chain links TRBV19 with TRBJ1-2; no reliable D call. Germline lookup yields CDR1 LNHDA and CDR2 SQIVND (reference sequence). This CDR3 contains 14 residues. With 6 bases removed from V and 0 bases from J, the gap between germline ends came to 11 bases.